This TCR beta chain derives from a study of regulatory T cells in long-lasting Graves disease listed by TCRdb under 2021. Regarding the study in general: Antithyroid drugs had been taken for less than 3 months by newly diagnosed Graves' disease patients. This study used TCR sequencing and RNA sequencing of peripheral blood to compare persistent Graves' disease patients against newly diagnosed Graves' disease patients. The study took place in China and was registered as a clinical trial. A total of about 33 samples were covered by TCR sequencing, comprising approximately 13 persistent and 20 newly diagnosed Graves' disease patients. On the study overall, not on this receptor specifically: Compared with newly diagnosed patients, patients with persistent Graves' disease had lower TCR Shannon entropy and fewer highly expanded clones, which suggests clonal expansion. Patients with persistent disease shared more public clonotypes (fewer than 3,000) than newly diagnosed patients did (approximately 1,000). The authors noted that the small sample size was a limitation that may lower accuracy. Only peripheral blood was studied, because thyroid tissue, the primary lesion, was inaccessible. Sequencing and analysis were limited to the TCR beta chain.

The library relied on multiplex PCR. TCRdb shows the sequencer as Illumina HiSeq 4000. To build TCR beta libraries, CDR3 regions were amplified by Arm-PCR using iRepertoire HTBI primers. Gel purification was performed on PCR products prior to sequencing. The study's own analysis went as follows. A total of around 66 TRBV and some 13 TRBJ segments were identified across samples and were used for gene usage analysis of CDR3 amino acid clonotypes. Filtered high-quality paired reads were merged into contigs using COPE and FqMerger. BLAST was used to align contigs to IMGT TRBV, TRBD and TRBJ reference genes, and CDR3 was defined according to IMGT. Any clonotype with a frequency above 0.1% was classified as a highly expanded clone. Shannon entropy was used to measure repertoire diversity, and the Gini coefficient was used to measure V-J evenness. A clonotype was considered public if more than one individual shared it. TCRdb took the public reads, trimmed them with fastp at Q25, ran MiXCR for clone calling and kept in-frame beta chains. Rows with a matching CDR3 protein are joined into one entry that keeps the most common DNA and genes. TCRdb's processing, not the study's, gives the V and J calls here. This sample comprises about 220,000 distinct CDR3 sequences, roughly a fifth of them detected only once. In total, the top ten clones hold about an eighth of the sample.

This clonotype was seen repeatedly, ten times or more. Its antigen has not been determined. Base qualities are not at hand, and no much larger clone is one base apart. The sample's time point label, in plain terms: newly diagnosed GD, antithyroid drugs for less than 3 months. RNA was extracted from PBMCs in TRIzol for both TCR sequencing and RNA sequencing. The diagnosis of Graves' disease was made according to American Thyroid Association guidelines. Patients were recruited from an endocrinology department in Xi'an, China. Each patient gave around 9.2 milliliters of peripheral blood, collected in an EDTA anticoagulant tube. Ficoll Paque Plus density gradient separation was used to isolate PBMCs, and no further T cell sorting was performed. An Agilent 2100 Bioanalyzer and agarose gel were used to check RNA quality, and a NanoDrop 2000 was used to measure RNA concentration. These records were also assigned to another study, of T cells in Graves' hyperthyroidism and ophthalmopathy. Reported in the second study: Stable Graves' hyperthyroidism was defined as the absence of progression to ophthalmopathy over 18 months of follow-up. Hyperthyroidism patients were aged 18 to 65 years and newly diagnosed, with disease duration of less than 2 months. Patients with uncontrolled infections, other autoimmune diseases, pregnancy or lactation were excluded. Diagnoses relied on clinical symptoms, serum thyroxine and TRAb, thyroid ultrasound and orbital computed tomography. The TCR CDR3 was subjected to a first round of RT-PCR using the HTBI primer set and the Qiagen OneStep RT-PCR kit. Blood samples also contained most of the expanded thyroid clonotypes (frequency above 0.001), which suggests that blood repertoires may reflect thyroid immune responses. Ophthalmopathy was separated from stable hyperthyroidism by a 13 V-J signature model, with around 88% sensitivity and just over 81% specificity obtained in cross-validation and 80%/75% obtained in testing. In validation, the model predicted progression to ophthalmopathy with over 60% sensitivity and less than 80% specificity, a median of about 6.7 months before onset. TCR V-J signatures able to tell the groups apart were searched for in a discovery cohort of 90 to 100 patients, of whom under 45 had Graves' ophthalmopathy and roughly 59 had stable Graves' hyperthyroidism. Whether ophthalmopathy could be predicted prospectively was tested in an independent validation cohort made up of 18 to 20 hyperthyroidism patients plus 17 patients who later progressed to ophthalmopathy. For training and testing, the roughly 100 patients in the discovery cohort were randomly divided in a 7:3 ratio. In six Graves' hyperthyroidism patients, the study also compared T-cell repertoires from thyroid tissue with T-cell repertoires from blood. After sampling, hyperthyroidism patients received methimazole starting at 30 mg daily, and ophthalmopathy patients received high-dose intravenous methylprednisolone. Libraries were constructed in a second round of multiplex PCR, after which size selection and purification were carried out. Libraries were sequenced paired-end with 100 bp reads on an Illumina HiSeq2000. SOAPnuke was used to process the raw data, with reads discarded if the reads contained adapters or uncalled bases, had a mean Phred below 15, or lacked an exact constant-primer or identifier match. COPE v1.2.5 was used to merge high-quality paired reads, and clonotypes were defined as unique nucleotide sequences. MiTCR v1.1 was used to align clonotypes to the IMGT TRBV, TRBD and TRBJ reference segments. The analysis included only V-J combinations with a frequency above 0.0001, which together covered about 99% of the repertoires. The TCS score was defined as F50 (clonal expansion) divided by E x V (chaos), with BLOSUM62-based TCRdist calculated between CDR3 peptides within each V-J. Welch's t-statistics and random forest reduced fewer than 550 V-J features to about 12, which were used in a naive Bayes classifier (R e1071). No statistical method was used to fix the sample size in advance, and group allocation was not hidden from the investigators. The paper describes TCR Vbeta CDR3 sequencing of 135 peripheral blood samples, made up of 43 ophthalmopathy patients, 70 to 75 hyperthyroidism patients and approximately 17 progressor patients.

Sequenced material: peripheral blood mononuclear cells (PBMCs), taken at new diagnosis, from a patient treated with antithyroid drugs. The clonotype comes from a woman between 25 and 40 years old with Graves disease. Donor details come from another sample of the same person, matched by shared clones.

The nucleotide sequence reads TGCAGTGCTAGGGGGGACGGAACATCCTACGAGCAGTACTTC. Its product reads: CSARGDGTSYEQYF. The sequence is built from TRBV20-1 and TRBJ2-7; the D gene is perhaps TRBD1 or TRBD2, as each covers 5 bases. From the cysteine up to the phenylalanine, the CDR3 has a length of 14 residues. Left in the record is the CDR3 DNA by itself, 42 bases read in frame from the first base. The V and J ends are trimmed by 3 bases and 1 base, leaving 13 bases between them. Based on the germline V gene (reference sequence), the CDR1 and CDR2 sequences are DFQATT and SNEGSKA.